The 15 T cell receptor beta chains presented below share a single source sample, sequenced in a study of T cells in tuberculosis (dated by TCRdb to the late 2010s). The library was prepared using the immunoSEQ multiplex PCR assay. Here the immuneACCESS table is served through TCRdb, limited to in-frame sequences with V and J called. Missing clones are a known gap in these copies; in checked studies unresolved V genes cover under half, and the rest lacks a known reason. Counted in this sample were tens of thousands of clones; about 85% of them appeared once. About 15% of the sample belongs to the ten largest clones. The time point label for this specimen denotes: new active TB diagnosis, blood taken before or within 7 days of starting treatment. Sequenced material: PBMCs, taken at tuberculosis diagnosis. The source is an adult with tuberculosis.

This chain joins TRBV5-1 and TRBJ2-7; 8 nucleotides line up with TRBD2. The CDR3 has 14 residues. CDR1 is SGHRS and CDR2 is YFSETQ in the germline V gene. J was trimmed by 2 bases and V by 4 bases; bases with no gene match: 5. The chain's CDR3 is CASSPTSGTYEQYF. CDR3 bases: TGCGCCAGCAGCCCAACTAGCGGAACCTACGAGCAGTACTTC.

The chain uses TRBV15 and TRBJ2-3; D is perhaps TRBD2 (6 bases). Germline CDR1 LNHNV, CDR2 YYDKDF (reference sequence). The ends were cut back, 0 bases at V and 0 bases at J, with 19 bases in the middle. The CDR3 is made up of 19 amino acids. The CDR3 coding sequence is TGTGCCACCAGCAGAGATAAGAGGAGGGTAGCGGCTAGCACAGATACGCAGTATTTT. Its protein product is CATSRDKRRVAASTDTQYF. Based on the CDR3 plus reference TRBV15 and TRBJ2-3, the full variable domain is DAMVIQNPRYQVTQFGKPVTLSCSQTLNHNVMYWYQQKSSQAPKLLFHYYDKDFNNEADTPDNFQSRRPNTSFCFLDIRSPGLGDTAMYLCATSRDKRRVAASTDTQYFGPGTRLTVL.

The chain couples TRBV9 to TRBJ1-6; D is perhaps TRBD1 (5 bases). The CDR3 contains 15 residues. V lost 4 bases to trimming and J lost 5 bases, with 13 bases between them. Germline V lookup: CDR1 SGDLS, CDR2 YYNGEE. CDR3 nucleotide sequence: TGTGCCAGCAGCACTCGGACATATGATAATTCACCCCTCCACTTT. It yields the protein CASSTRTYDNSPLHF.

The rearrangement joins TRBV28 to TRBJ1-1; no clear D gene. The CDR3 has 15 amino acids. Per germline, CDR1 MDHEN and CDR2 SYDVKM. The V end was cut by 4 bases, the J end by 1 base, with 13 bases between. CDR3 amino acids: CASSSEGLGNTEAFF. The CDR3 DNA reads TGTGCCAGCAGTTCCGAGGGATTGGGGAACACTGAAGCTTTCTTT.

This clone was observed a single time. This chain links TRBV30 with TRBJ2-3; D possibly corresponds to TRBD2 (6 bases). The germline CDR1 and CDR2 sequences are GTSNPN and SVGIG (reference sequence). The V gene lost 0 bases and the J gene lost 8 bases, with 15 bases spanning the gap. CDR3 length: 14 amino acids. This CDR3 reads CAWSVQAWGGTQYF. In DNA form, the CDR3 reads TGTGCCTGGAGTGTACAGGCCTGGGGAGGTACGCAGTATTTT.

The V call is TRBV29-1, the J call TRBJ2-1; TRBD1 agrees at 9 bases. Germline V lookup: CDR1 SQVTM, CDR2 ANQGSEA. The CDR3 is 14 residues long. The junction had 8 bases not matched to a gene; V was cut back by 1 base and J by 10 bases. CDR3 DNA sequence: TGCAGCGTTGAAGTTGGACAGGGGATGAGGGAGCAGTTCTTC. Translating it yields CSVEVGQGMREQFF.

This clone was found a few times. The chain has TRBV5-6 and TRBJ2-7; 11 bases fit TRBD1. J lost 2 bases, V lost 6 bases, and 7 bases had no gene match. There are 15 residues in the CDR3. CDR1 is SGHDT, CDR2 YYEEEE, per germline. The DNA for the CDR3 is TGTGCCAGCACCTACTGGGACAGGGGGACCTACGAGCAGTACTTC. Its translation: CASTYWDRGTYEQYF. Full variable domain (missing parts from reference TRBV5-6 and TRBJ2-7): DAGVTQSPTHLIKTRGQQVTLRCSPKSGHDTVSWYQQALGQGPQFIFQYYEEEERQRGNFPDRFSGHQFPNYSSELNVNALLLGDSALYLCASTYWDRGTYEQYFGPGTRLTVT.

The rearrangement joins TRBV6-5 to TRBJ2-5; 10 nucleotides align to TRBD2. Germline loops: CDR1 MNHEY, CDR2 SVGAGI. The V and J ends lost 7 bases and 4 bases, in that order; junction bases with no gene match: 3. The CDR3 spans 13 residues. Here the CDR3 reads CASTIAGGETQYF. The CDR3 bases are TGTGCCAGCACCATAGCGGGAGGAGAGACCCAGTACTTC.

The J gene is TRBJ1-2, the V gene TRBV5-6; 10 nucleotides line up with TRBD1. Germline values: CDR1 SGHDT, CDR2 YYEEEE. The CDR3 is 16 residues long. Trimming at V came to 0 bases and at J to 2 bases, leaving 4 bases not matched to a gene. The CDR3 bases are TGTGCCAGCAGCTTGGTCCGGGACAGGGGAAACTATGGCTACACCTTC. This gives the protein CASSLVRDRGNYGYTF.

This sequence joins TRBV12-2 and TRBJ2-5; whether TRBD2, the table's D call, matches the DNA was not checked. TRBV12-2 is recorded as a pseudogene. The CDR3 has 14 amino acids. DNA for the CDR3: TGTGCAAGTCGCTTAGGTAGGTTCGGGATAATCCAGTACTTC. Amino acids: CASRLGRFGIIQYF.

This clone has more than one count but fewer than ten. The rearrangement uses TRBV19 and TRBJ2-7; 7 bases line up with TRBD1. V dropped 5 bases and J dropped 1; count of bases not matched to a gene: 5. Germline V gives CDR1 LNHDA, CDR2 SQIVND (reference sequence). The CDR3 loop spans 14 amino acids. This CDR3 is CASSVGQASYEQYF. DNA for the CDR3: TGTGCCAGTAGTGTAGGACAGGCTTCCTACGAGCAGTACTTC.

The chain couples TRBV19 to TRBJ2-3; TRBD2 matches 9 bases. The germline CDR1 and CDR2 sequences are LNHDA and SQIVND (reference sequence). The CDR3 length is 16 residues. Trimming removed 4 bases from V and 0 bases from J; junction bases left unmatched: 5. DNA of the CDR3: TGTGCCAGTAGTACCCTGACTAGCGGCAGCACAGATACGCAGTATTTT. Its protein is CASSTLTSGSTDTQYF.

J is TRBJ2-2 and V is TRBV30, with TRBD2 as a possible D gene (5 bases). The V gene's germline CDR1 is GTSNPN and CDR2 SVGIG (reference sequence). The ends were cut back, 4 bases at V and 7 bases at J, with 13 bases in the middle. The CDR3 contains 13 residues. The CDR3 is CAWNKRRDGELFF. The CDR3, as DNA: TGTGCCTGGAACAAGCGGCGTGACGGGGAGCTGTTTTTT.

The chain uses TRBV30 and TRBJ2-3; the D gene is possibly TRBD2 (5 bases). Trimming took 3 bases from V and 0 from J, leaving 16 bases between them. This CDR3 is built from 16 residues. Germline assignment: CDR1 GTSNPN and CDR2 SVGIG (reference sequence). The CDR3 DNA reads as TGTGCCTGGAGGGGGAAGCGGACGCTAAGCACAGATACGCAGTATTTT. This codes for CAWRGKRTLSTDTQYF.

V and J are TRBV2 and TRBJ2-1; unclear D gene. The CDR3 runs 15 residues. CDR1 is SNHLY and CDR2 is FYNNEI in the germline V gene. Deletions cut 1 base from V and 4 bases from J, with 11 bases between. The CDR3 nucleotides are TGTGCCAGCAGTGAAGGAGGCAGTGCTTACAATGAGCAGTTCTTC. This gives the protein CASSEGGSAYNEQFF.